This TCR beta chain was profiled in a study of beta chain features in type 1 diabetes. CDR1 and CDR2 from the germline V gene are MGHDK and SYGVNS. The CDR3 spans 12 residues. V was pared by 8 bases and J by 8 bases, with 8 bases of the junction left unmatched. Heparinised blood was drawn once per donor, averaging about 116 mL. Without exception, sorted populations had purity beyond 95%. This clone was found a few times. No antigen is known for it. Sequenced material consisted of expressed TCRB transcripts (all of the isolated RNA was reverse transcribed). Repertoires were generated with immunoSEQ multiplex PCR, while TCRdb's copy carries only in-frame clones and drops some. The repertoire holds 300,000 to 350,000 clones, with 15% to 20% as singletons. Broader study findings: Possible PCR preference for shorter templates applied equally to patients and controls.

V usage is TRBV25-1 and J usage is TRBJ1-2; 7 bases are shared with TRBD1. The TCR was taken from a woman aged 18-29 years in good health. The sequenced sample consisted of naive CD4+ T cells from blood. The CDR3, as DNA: TGTGCCAGCGCCCGACAGGGAAGAGGCTACACCTTC. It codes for CASARQGRGYTF.